The present T cell receptor (beta chain) was sequenced within a study of blood T cell repertoires in COVID-19. For the study at large: Researchers got acute and convalescent COVID-19 samples from the United States, Italy and Spain. PBMCs, B-cell-depleted T cells, or T cells provided the cDNA or gDNA that made up the material.

This clone appeared once. Source study methods: The authors estimated nucleated cell counts from reference gene primer amplification. Measured with immunoSEQ multiplex PCR; TCRdb has only the in-frame clones, and not every one. Clone size and V and J calls were adopted from that table, with D and trimming inferred from the DNA. Here the sample spans 200,000 to 300,000 clones, approximately 85% being singletons. Material: peripheral blood. The TCR comes from a man aged 50 to 60 with acute or convalescent COVID-19.

For the CDR3, the DNA is TGTGCCAGCTCACCTCTAACCAGGGGGCGGACCGGGGAGCTGTTTTTT. Amino acid sequence: CASSPLTRGRTGELFF. The genes are TRBV18 and TRBJ2-2; 8 bases are a match to TRBD1. Germline-derived CDR1 and CDR2 are KGHSH and LQKENI. The CDR3 loop spans 16 amino acids. Unmatched junction bases numbered 8, after V lost 3 bases and J lost 5 bases.